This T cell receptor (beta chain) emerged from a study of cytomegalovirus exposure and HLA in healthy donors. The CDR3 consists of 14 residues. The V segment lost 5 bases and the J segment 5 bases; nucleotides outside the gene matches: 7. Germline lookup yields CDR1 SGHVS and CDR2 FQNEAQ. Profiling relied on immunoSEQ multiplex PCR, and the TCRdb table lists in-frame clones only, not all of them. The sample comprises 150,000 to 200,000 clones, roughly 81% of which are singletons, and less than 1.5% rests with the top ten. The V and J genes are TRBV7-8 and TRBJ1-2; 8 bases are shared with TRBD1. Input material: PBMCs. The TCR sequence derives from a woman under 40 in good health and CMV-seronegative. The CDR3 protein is CASSDRQGRYGYTF. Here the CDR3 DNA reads TGTGCCAGCAGCGACCGACAGGGGCGATATGGCTACACCTTC.